The T cell receptor (beta chain) under discussion was sequenced for a study of cytomegalovirus exposure and HLA in healthy donors. With 60 Vbeta and 13 Jbeta primers, the PCR was carried out. Using immunoSEQ multiplex PCR, the repertoire was profiled, and TCRdb retains in-frame clones only, with some absent. Of about 150,000 clones listed, approximately 60% are singletons. This clone has more than one count but fewer than ten. The sample was PBMCs. The sequence was collected from a woman in her sixties in good health and CMV-seropositive.

The CDR3 protein is CASSQGHGYTF. The CDR3 DNA sequence: TGTGCCAGTAGTCAGGGCCATGGCTACACCTTC. The chain employs TRBV19 and TRBJ1-2; D is possibly TRBD1 (5 bases). V gave up 5 bases and J gave up 6 bases, with 7 bases separating them. This CDR3 has 11 residues. Germline loops: CDR1 LNHDA, CDR2 SQIVND (reference sequence).